The source of this TCR beta chain is a study of OX40 agonist ivuxolimab in advanced cancers. Study-wide context: An agonistic anti-OX40 (CD134) antibody, ivuxolimab, was used to treat the patients. Antecedent anti-PD-1, anti-PD-L1 or anti-CTLA-4 therapy was permissible, with 35% to 40% having received some.

Only in-frame clones appear in the TCRdb table, and some are missing; sequencing was by immunoSEQ multiplex PCR. The repertoire holds some 94,000 clones, about 96% seen once, with just over 2% in the top ten. Points from the study as a whole: Among the lowest levels of clonal expansion were found in partial responders at 0.1-3.0 mg/kg.

With respect to this clone: The target antigen is unknown.

The study sampled blood at baseline, cycle 4 day 1, and cycle 7 day 1. Germline assignment: CDR1 SGDLS and CDR2 YYNGEE. Unmatched junction bases numbered 8, after V lost 3 bases and J lost 7 bases. This CDR3 spans 16 amino acids. The chain employs TRBV9 and TRBJ2-1, with 12 nucleotides matching TRBD2. The specimen was CD4+ or CD8+ T cells sorted from blood, collected in a trial of the OX40 agonist ivuxolimab. This TCR derives from an adult with an advanced solid tumor such as melanoma, head and neck, liver or kidney cancer. The CDR3 here is CASSGLAGALRNEQFF. The CDR3 DNA reads TGTGCCAGCAGCGGACTAGCGGGGGCCTTGCGTAATGAGCAGTTCTTC.